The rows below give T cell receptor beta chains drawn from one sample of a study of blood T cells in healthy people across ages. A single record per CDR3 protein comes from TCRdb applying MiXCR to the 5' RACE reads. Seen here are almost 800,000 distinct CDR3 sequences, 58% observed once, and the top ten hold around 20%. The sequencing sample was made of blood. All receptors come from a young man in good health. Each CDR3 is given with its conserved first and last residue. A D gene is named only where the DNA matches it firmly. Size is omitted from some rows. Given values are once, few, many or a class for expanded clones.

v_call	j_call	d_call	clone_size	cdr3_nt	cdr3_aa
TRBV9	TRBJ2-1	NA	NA	TGTGCCAGCAGCGTAGGGGACTCCCCTGCGAATGAGCAGTTCTTC	CASSVGDSPANEQFF
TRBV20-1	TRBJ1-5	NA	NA	TGCAGTGCTAGCGAGGGGCTCAATCAGCCCCAGCATTTT	CSASEGLNQPQHF
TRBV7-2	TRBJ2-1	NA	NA	TGTGCCAGCAGCCCCTGGTCCTACAATGAGCAGTTCTTC	CASSPWSYNEQFF
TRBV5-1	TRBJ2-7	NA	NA	TGCGCCTCCCGGGGGACCCCGACCTACGAGCAGTACTTC	CASRGTPTYEQYF
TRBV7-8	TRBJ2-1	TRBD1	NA	TGTGCCAGCAGCCCCTACAGGGGCGCATACAATGAGCAGTTCTTC	CASSPYRGAYNEQFF
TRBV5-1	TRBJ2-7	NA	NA	TGCGCCAGCAGCTCATCGGCCAGCTCCTACGAGCAGTACTTC	CASSSSASSYEQYF
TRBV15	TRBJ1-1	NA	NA	TGTGCCACCAGCAGAGTGTTCGGTACCACTGAAGCTTTCTTT	CATSRVFGTTEAFF
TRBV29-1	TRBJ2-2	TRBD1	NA	TGCAGCGTCCGCCCGACAGGGGACACCGGGGAGCTGTTTTTT	CSVRPTGDTGELFF
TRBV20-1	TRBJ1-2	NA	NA	TGCAGTGCTAGGAGGGGGACGGACAACTATGGCTACACCTTC	CSARRGTDNYGYTF
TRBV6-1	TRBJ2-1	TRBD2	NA	TGTGCCACCCGAGGTTCGTTGACTAGCGGGCTCACTACCTTCAATGAGCAGTTCTTC	CATRGSLTSGLTTFNEQFF
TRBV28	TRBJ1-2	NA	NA	TGTGCCAGCAGCCTCACACGGGACAACTACTATGGCTACACCTTC	CASSLTRDNYYGYTF
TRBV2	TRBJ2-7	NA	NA	TGTGCCAGCATATCGCGGTACGAGCAGTACTTC	CASISRYEQYF
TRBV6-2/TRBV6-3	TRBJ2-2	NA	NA	TGTGCCAGCAGTGCGCTTTCGAACACCGGGGAGCTGTTTTTT	CASSALSNTGELFF
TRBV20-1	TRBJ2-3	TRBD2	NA	TGCAGTGCTAGTCCCAGCGGGGGCCTCAATACGCAGTATTTT	CSASPSGGLNTQYF
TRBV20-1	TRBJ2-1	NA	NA	TGCAGTGCTAATTATGGCAATGAGCGGTTCTTC	CSANYGNERFF
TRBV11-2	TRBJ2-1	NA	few	TGTGCCAGCAGCTTAGGGGCTGGATCAAGCTCCTACAATGAGCAGTTCTTC	CASSLGAGSSSYNEQFF
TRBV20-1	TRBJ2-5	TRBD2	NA	TGCAGTGCTAGAGTTCCAGCGGGGGGGAAGACCCAGTACTTC	CSARVPAGGKTQYF
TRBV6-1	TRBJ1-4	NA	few	TGTGCCAGCAGTGAATGGCGATATTCTCCGGATCCTGAAAAACTGTTTTTT	CASSEWRYSPDPEKLFF
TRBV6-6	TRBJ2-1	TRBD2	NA	TGTGCCAGCAACGGGCTAGCGGTCGGCAATGAGCAGTTCTTC	CASNGLAVGNEQFF
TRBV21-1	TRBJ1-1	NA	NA	TGTGCCAGCAGCAGCAGGGAGTTGAACACTGAAGCTTTCTTT	CASSSRELNTEAFF
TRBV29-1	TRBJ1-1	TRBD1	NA	TGCAGCGTTGCGACAGGGAGGGACACTGAAGCTTTCTTT	CSVATGRDTEAFF
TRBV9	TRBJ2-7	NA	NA	TGTGCCAGCAGCGTAGGAGCAGGGTTCAATGAGCAGTACTTC	CASSVGAGFNEQYF
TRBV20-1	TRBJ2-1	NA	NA	TGCAGTGCCCCCGGGGTTCCTCTCTGGAATGAGCAGTTCTTC	CSAPGVPLWNEQFF
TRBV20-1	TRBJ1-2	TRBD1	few	TGCAGTACCCCGGGACAGGGGGCTCTCCAATATGGCTACACCTTC	CSTPGQGALQYGYTF
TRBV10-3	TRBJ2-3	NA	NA	TGTGCCATCAGTGAGCCGTCAGGGCAAGATACGCAGTATTTT	CAISEPSGQDTQYF
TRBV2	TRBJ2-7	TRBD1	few	TGTGCCAGCAGTCAAGCGACAGGGGCTGTAAAGGCCGAGCAGTACTTC	CASSQATGAVKAEQYF
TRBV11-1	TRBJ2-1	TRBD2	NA	TGTGCCAGCAGCTTACGGGGGGGACCCAATGAGCAGTTCTTC	CASSLRGGPNEQFF
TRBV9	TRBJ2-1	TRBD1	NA	TGTGCCAGCAGCGTAGCTCCAGGACAGGGGGGCTACAATGAGCAGTTCTTC	CASSVAPGQGGYNEQFF
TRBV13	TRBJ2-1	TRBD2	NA	TGTGCCAGCAGCAAAGCGGGACTCCAAGTCCAGGCCTACAATGAGCAGTTCTTC	CASSKAGLQVQAYNEQFF
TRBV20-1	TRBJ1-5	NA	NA	TGCAGTGCTAGAGTTGGCGGTGAGTCTTCCCAGCCCCAGCATTTT	CSARVGGESSQPQHF
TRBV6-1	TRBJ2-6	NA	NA	TGTGCCAGCAGCCCTTCGTTCTCTGGGGCCAACGTCCTGACTTTC	CASSPSFSGANVLTF
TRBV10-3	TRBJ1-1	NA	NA	TGTGCCACCAGGTGGGGGGAGGGGAACACTGAAGCTTTCTTT	CATRWGEGNTEAFF
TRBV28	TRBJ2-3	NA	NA	TGTGCCAGCAGCGGACAGACCTCTTTCCTCACAGATACGCAGTATTTT	CASSGQTSFLTDTQYF
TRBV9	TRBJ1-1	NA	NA	TGTGCCAGCAGCGCCCAGGCGAACACTGAAGCTTTCTTT	CASSAQANTEAFF
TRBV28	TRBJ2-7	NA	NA	TGTGCCAGCCGTACGGCCAGGGAAGTCTACGAGCAGTACTTC	CASRTAREVYEQYF
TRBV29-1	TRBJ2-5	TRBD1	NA	TGCAGCACCAGACAGGGGGGAGCCCAAGAGACCCAGTACTTC	CSTRQGGAQETQYF
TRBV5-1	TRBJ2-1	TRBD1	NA	TGCGCCAGCAGCTCCCTGCCGGGACAGAGAAACAATGAGCAGTTCTTC	CASSSLPGQRNNEQFF
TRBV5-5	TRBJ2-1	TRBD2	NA	TGTGCCAGCAGCTTGGGTCTAGCGGCCCCAAGTCCCTACAATGAGCAGTTCTTC	CASSLGLAAPSPYNEQFF
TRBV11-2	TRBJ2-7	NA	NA	TGTGCCAGCAGCCGGGGCCTAAACTACGAGCAGTACTTC	CASSRGLNYEQYF
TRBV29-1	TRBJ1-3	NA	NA	TGCAGCGTTGAGGACAGCGCCTCTGGAAACACCATATATTTT	CSVEDSASGNTIYF
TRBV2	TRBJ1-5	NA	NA	TGTGCCAGCGGGGCAGATTCGAATCAGCCCCAGCATTTT	CASGADSNQPQHF
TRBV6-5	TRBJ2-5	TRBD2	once	TGTGCCAGCAAGATACCGGGACTAGCGGGACAAGAGACCCAGTACTTC	CASKIPGLAGQETQYF
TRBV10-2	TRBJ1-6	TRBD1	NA	TGCGCCACATCCCTGTCGGGACAGCAAGAATCACCCCTCCACTTT	CATSLSGQQESPLHF
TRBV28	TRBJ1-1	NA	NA	TGTGCCAGCAGTTTAGGGGGTCAGGGTCGAGCTGAAGCTTTCTTT	CASSLGGQGRAEAFF
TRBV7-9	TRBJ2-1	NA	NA	TGTGCCAGCAGCTTAAGATTTGCTGAGCAGTTCTTC	CASSLRFAEQFF
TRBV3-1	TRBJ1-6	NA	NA	TGTGCCAGCAGCCTTGGGACGGCGCTATATAATTCACCCCTCCACTTT	CASSLGTALYNSPLHF
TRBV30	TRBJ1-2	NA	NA	TGTGCCGGTAGTCAAGGGGGGGGCTACACCTTC	CAGSQGGGYTF
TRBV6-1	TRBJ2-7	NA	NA	TGTGCCACCCGGACAAGAGGGGTCTACGAGCAGTACTTC	CATRTRGVYEQYF
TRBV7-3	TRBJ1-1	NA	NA	TGTGCCAGCAGCTTAATTCTAGGCAGAGACACTGAAGCTTTCTTT	CASSLILGRDTEAFF
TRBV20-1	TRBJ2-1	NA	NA	TGCAGTGCTAGGAATACCGGGACATCCTCAAATGAGCAGTTCTTC	CSARNTGTSSNEQFF
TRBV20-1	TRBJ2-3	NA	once	TGCAGTGCTAGGGTGCTCACAGATACGCAGTATTTT	CSARVLTDTQYF